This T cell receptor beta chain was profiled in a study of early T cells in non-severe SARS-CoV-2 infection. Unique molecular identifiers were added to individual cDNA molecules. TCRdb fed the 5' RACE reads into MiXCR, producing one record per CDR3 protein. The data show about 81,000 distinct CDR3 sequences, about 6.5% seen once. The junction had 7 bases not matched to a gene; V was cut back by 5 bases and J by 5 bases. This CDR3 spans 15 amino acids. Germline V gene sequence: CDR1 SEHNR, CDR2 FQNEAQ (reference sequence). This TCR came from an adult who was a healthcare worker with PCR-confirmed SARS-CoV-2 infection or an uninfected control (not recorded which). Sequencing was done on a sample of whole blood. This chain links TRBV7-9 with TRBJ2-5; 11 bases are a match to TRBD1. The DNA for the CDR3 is TGTGCCAGCAGCCCTGGACAGGGGGCTTCGGAGACCCAGTACTTC. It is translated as CASSPGQGASETQYF.